The rows below give T cell receptor beta chains drawn from one sample of a study of blood T cell repertoires in COVID-19. Libraries were prepared by immunoSEQ multiplex PCR; TCRdb keeps only in-frame clonotypes and omits some of them. The top ten clones hold 1.3% of a sample with 200,000 to 250,000 clones, roughly 80% of them seen once. The source material was PBMCs or T cells enriched from blood (not recorded which). The receptors originated from a woman in her 40s with acute COVID-19. The CDR3 runs from the conserved cysteine through the conserved F or W. The order of the fields is V gene, D gene, clone size, J gene, CDR3 length, CDR3 protein, CDR3 DNA. The D gene is left open where the match is weak. Size values are once, few and many counts, or a class for expanded clones, and some rows have none.

TRBV28	TRBD1	-	TRBJ1-1	15	CASSFRLHRGTEAFF	TGTGCCAGCAGTTTTCGGCTCCACAGGGGCACTGAAGCTTTCTTT
TRBV7-9	TRBD1	-	TRBJ1-2	16	CASSLDFGTGGHGYTF	TGTGCCAGCAGCTTAGACTTTGGGACAGGGGGACATGGCTACACCTTC
TRBV4-1	TRBD2	-	TRBJ2-1	15	CASSPPGLASSEQFF	TGCGCCAGCAGCCCTCCGGGACTAGCTTCATCTGAGCAGTTCTTC
TRBV19	TRBD2	-	TRBJ2-3	14	CASSGLAGADTQYF	TGTGCCAGTAGTGGACTAGCGGGAGCCGATACGCAGTATTTT
TRBV30	-	-	TRBJ1-5	13	CAWSAGQDQPQHF	TGTGCCTGGAGTGCTGGGCAGGATCAGCCCCAGCATTTT
TRBV2	TRBD1	-	TRBJ1-1	17	CASSDNLGQIRGTEAFF	TGTGCCAGCAGTGATAACCTGGGACAGATCCGGGGCACTGAAGCTTTCTTT
TRBV28	-	-	TRBJ2-7	15	CASSLRQERSYEQYF	TGTGCCAGCAGTTTGCGACAGGAACGGTCCTACGAGCAGTACTTC
TRBV7-2	TRBD1	-	TRBJ1-5	15	CASSQGAHSNQPQHF	TGTGCCAGCAGCCAGGGGGCTCATAGCAATCAGCCCCAGCATTTT
TRBV3-1/TRBV3-2	TRBD1	-	TRBJ1-1	16	CASSDMQGQGNTEAFF	TGTGCCAGCAGCGATATGCAGGGACAGGGGAACACTGAAGCTTTCTTT
TRBV30	TRBD1	-	TRBJ1-1	12	CAWGTGVTEAFF	TGTGCCTGGGGGACAGGGGTCACTGAAGCTTTCTTT
TRBV29-1	-	-	TRBJ1-5	13	CSVVWQSNQPQHF	TGCAGCGTTGTATGGCAGAGCAATCAGCCCCAGCATTTT
TRBV7-9	-	-	TRBJ1-3	13	CAIPPGSGDTIYF	TGTGCCATCCCCCCAGGGTCTGGGGACACCATATATTTT
TRBV27	TRBD1	-	TRBJ2-5	13	CASRRTGEQTQYF	TGTGCCAGCAGGCGAACAGGGGAGCAGACCCAGTACTTC
TRBV9	-	-	TRBJ2-7	13	CASSGAAGYEQYF	TGTGCCAGCAGCGGCGCAGCGGGCTACGAGCAGTACTTC
TRBV5-6	-	-	TRBJ1-1	13	CASSLALTAEAFF	TGTGCCAGCAGCTTGGCCTTAACAGCTGAAGCTTTCTTT
TRBV9	-	-	TRBJ1-5	15	CASSVSGGAHQPQHF	TGTGCCAGCAGCGTTTCGGGAGGGGCACATCAGCCCCAGCATTTT
TRBV9	TRBD1	-	TRBJ1-1	16	CASSAGPTGPNTEAFF	TGTGCCAGCAGCGCGGGGCCGACAGGGCCGAACACTGAAGCTTTCTTT
TRBV6-1	-	-	TRBJ2-7	13	CASSEQVRHEQYF	TGTGCCAGCAGTGAACAGGTTCGGCACGAGCAGTACTTC
TRBV2	-	-	TRBJ1-5	15	CASSEERGVNQPQHF	TGTGCCAGCAGCGAAGAACGGGGGGTCAATCAGCCCCAGCATTTT
TRBV7-8	TRBD2	once	TRBJ2-1	18	CATTPGTSDSSSYNEQFF	TGTGCCACTACCCCCGGGACTAGCGATTCCAGCTCCTACAATGAGCAGTTCTTC